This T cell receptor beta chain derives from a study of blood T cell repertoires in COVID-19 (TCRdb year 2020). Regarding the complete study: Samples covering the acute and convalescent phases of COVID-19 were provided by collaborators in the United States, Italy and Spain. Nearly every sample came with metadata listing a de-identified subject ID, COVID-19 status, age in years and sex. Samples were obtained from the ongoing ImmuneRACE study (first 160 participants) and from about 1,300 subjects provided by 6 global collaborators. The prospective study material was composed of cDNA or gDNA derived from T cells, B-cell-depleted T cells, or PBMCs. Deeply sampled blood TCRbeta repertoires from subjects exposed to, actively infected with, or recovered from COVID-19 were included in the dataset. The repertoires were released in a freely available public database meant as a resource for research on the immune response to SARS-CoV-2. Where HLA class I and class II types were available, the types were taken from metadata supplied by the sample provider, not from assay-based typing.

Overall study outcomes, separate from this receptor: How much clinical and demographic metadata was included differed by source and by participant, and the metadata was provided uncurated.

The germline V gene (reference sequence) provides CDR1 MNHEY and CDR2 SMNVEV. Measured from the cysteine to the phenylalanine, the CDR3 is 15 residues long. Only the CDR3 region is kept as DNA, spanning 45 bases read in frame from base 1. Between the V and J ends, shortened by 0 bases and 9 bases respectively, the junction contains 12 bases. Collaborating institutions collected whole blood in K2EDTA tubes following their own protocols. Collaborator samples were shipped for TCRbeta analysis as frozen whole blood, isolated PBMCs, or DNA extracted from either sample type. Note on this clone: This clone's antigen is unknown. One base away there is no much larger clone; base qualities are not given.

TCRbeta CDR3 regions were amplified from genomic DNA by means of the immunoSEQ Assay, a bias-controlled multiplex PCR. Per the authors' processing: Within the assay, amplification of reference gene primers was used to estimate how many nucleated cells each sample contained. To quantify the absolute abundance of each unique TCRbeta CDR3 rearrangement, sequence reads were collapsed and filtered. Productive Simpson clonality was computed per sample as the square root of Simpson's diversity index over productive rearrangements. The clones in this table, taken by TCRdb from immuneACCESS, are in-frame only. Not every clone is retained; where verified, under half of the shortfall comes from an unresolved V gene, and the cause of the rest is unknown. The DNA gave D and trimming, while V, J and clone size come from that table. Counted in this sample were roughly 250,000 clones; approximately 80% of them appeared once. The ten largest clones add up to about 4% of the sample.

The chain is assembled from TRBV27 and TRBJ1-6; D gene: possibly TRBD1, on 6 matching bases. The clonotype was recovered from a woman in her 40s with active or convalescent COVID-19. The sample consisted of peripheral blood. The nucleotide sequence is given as TGTGCCAGCAGTTTATCTAGAGGGGGTGGTTCACCCCTCCACTTT. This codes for CASSLSRGGGSPLHF.